Each of the 18 T cell receptor beta chains below was sequenced from the same sample in a study of CD8 T cells in ankylosing spondylitis. TCRdb passed the 5' RACE reads through MiXCR, listing each CDR3 protein once. Of about 250,000 distinct CDR3 sequences in the sample, roughly a quarter were seen once. The sequenced material came from blood, either unsorted or a sorted T cell fraction (not recorded which). These receptors all come from a male donor with ankylosing spondylitis or in good health (not recorded which).

The chain uses TRBV24-1 and TRBJ1-1; perhaps TRBD1 as D (5 bases). Trimming shortened V by 5 bases and J by 0 bases, and 6 bases separated the two germline ends. CDR1 and CDR2 from the germline V gene are KGHDR and SFDVKD. This CDR3 contains 13 residues. The CDR3 loop is CATSGGVNTEAFF. The CDR3 DNA follows: TGTGCCACCAGTGGAGGGGTGAACACTGAAGCTTTCTTT.

This sequence joins TRBV7-8 and TRBJ2-3; 10 positions agree with TRBD2. J lost 7 bases, V lost 3 bases, and 4 bases had no gene match. Germline loops: CDR1 SGHVS, CDR2 FQNEAQ. The CDR3 loop spans 14 amino acids. CDR3 nucleotide sequence: TGTGCCAGCAGCTTGCCACTAGCGGGGAATACGCAGTATTTT. Protein: CASSLPLAGNTQYF.

The chain employs TRBV6-1 and TRBJ2-7, with TRBD1 as a possible D gene (6 bases). Germline CDR1 and CDR2: MNHNS and SASEGT. This CDR3 has 13 amino acids. V was shortened by 6 bases and J by 4 bases, with 13 bases between the two germline ends. The CDR3 here is CASRNPTGYEQYF. The CDR3 coding sequence is TGTGCCAGCAGGAACCCTACAGGGTACGAGCAGTACTTC.

As DNA, the CDR3 is TGTGCCAGCAGTTTATATCTAAACTACGAGCAGTACTTC. Its translation is CASSLYLNYEQYF. This chain joins TRBV12-3 or TRBV12-4 and TRBJ2-7; no clear D gene. V gave up 2 bases and J gave up 3 bases, with 8 bases separating them. This CDR3 is 13 amino acids long.

This clonotype was seen many times. V gene TRBV10-3 combines with J gene TRBJ2-3; tentative D call: TRBD1 (5 bases). Germline CDR1 reads ENHRY; CDR2 reads SYGVKD. V was pared by 10 bases and J by 0 bases, with 14 bases between. This CDR3 has 14 amino acids. For the CDR3, the DNA is TGTGCCACCCGTTTTGACAGCAGCACAGATACGCAGTATTTT. It translates to CATRFDSSTDTQYF.

This clonotype has only one observation. The rearrangement uses TRBV2 and TRBJ2-5, with D possibly TRBD1 on 6 matching bases. The CDR3 has 16 amino acids. V was shortened by 1 base and J by 0 bases, with 12 bases between the two germline ends. CDR1 and CDR2 from the germline V gene are SNHLY and FYNNEI. CDR3 in amino acids: CASSEDTGTYQETQYF. The CDR3 DNA sequence: TGTGCCAGCAGTGAAGATACAGGGACGTACCAAGAGACCCAGTACTTC.

At least ten counts were recorded for this clonotype. The rearrangement links TRBV18 to TRBJ1-1, with D hard to call. CDR1 is KGHSH and CDR2 is LQKENI in the germline V gene. The CDR3 sequence is 10 residues long. The germline V and J ends were trimmed by 8 bases and 7 bases, with 8 bases remaining between them. CDR3 loop: CASAEREAFF. Here the CDR3 DNA reads TGTGCCAGCGCCGAGCGTGAAGCTTTCTTT.

This clonotype was found a few times. The rearrangement uses TRBV6-5 and TRBJ2-7, with D maybe TRBD1 (6 bases). The CDR3 extends over 14 amino acids. Trimming removed 2 bases at V and 6 bases at J, with 14 bases between. Germline CDR1 and CDR2: MNHEY and SVGAGI. CDR3 DNA: TGTGCCAGCAGTTACGTGGACAGAGAAGGCGAGCAGTACTTC. This sequence encodes CASSYVDREGEQYF.

The chain joins TRBV10-3 to TRBJ2-7; TRBD1 or TRBD2 may be the D gene (5 bases each). CDR3 size: 14 residues. In germline, CDR1 is ENHRY, CDR2 SYGVKD. The V gene lost 2 bases and the J gene lost 4 bases, with 12 bases spanning the gap. The CDR3 is CAISEPGTTYEQYF. CDR3 nucleotide sequence: TGTGCCATCAGTGAGCCCGGGACCACATACGAGCAGTACTTC.

The chain couples TRBV9 to TRBJ2-2; a possible D gene is TRBD2 (5 bases). The CDR3 runs to 15 residues. The germline V gene encodes CDR1 SGDLS and CDR2 YYNGEE. V was trimmed by 0 bases and J by 4 bases, leaving 10 bases between them. CDR3 DNA: TGTGCCAGCAGCGTAGTTGGGGAGTTCACCGGGGAGCTGTTTTTT. Its translation: CASSVVGEFTGELFF. Full variable domain (rest looked up from reference TRBV9 and TRBJ2-2): DSGVTQTPKHLITATGQRVTLRCSPRSGDLSVYWYQQSLDQGLQFLIQYYNGEERAKGNILERFSAQQFPDLHSELNLSSLELGDSALYFCASSVVGEFTGELFFGEGSRLTVL.

This sequence joins TRBV12-3 or TRBV12-4 and TRBJ2-5; tentative D call: TRBD2 (5 bases). V was trimmed by 0 bases and J by 5 bases, leaving 19 bases between them. The CDR3 covers 17 residues. The CDR3 DNA follows: TGTGCCAGCAGTTTAGCGCGTTCTGCGAGGGATAGTGAGACCCAGTACTTC. Its protein product is CASSLARSARDSETQYF.

J is TRBJ1-6 and V is TRBV2; no definite D call. This CDR3 is 13 amino acids long. Germline V CDR1 and CDR2: SNHLY, FYNNEI. The germline V and J ends were trimmed by 6 bases and 7 bases, with 10 bases remaining between them. The CDR3: CASRLQENSPLHF. For the CDR3, the DNA is TGTGCCAGCAGACTCCAAGAAAATTCACCCCTCCACTTT.

DNA of the CDR3: TGCAGCGTTGTTTCTAGAGGGAATGCGCAGTATTTT. It specifies CSVVSRGNAQYF. The chain is built from TRBV29-1 and TRBJ2-3; perhaps TRBD2 as D (5 bases). This CDR3 has 12 amino acids. Per germline, CDR1 SQVTM and CDR2 ANQGSEA. V was clipped by 4 bases and J by 10 bases, with 15 bases between them.

The CDR3 here is CASSLTWTGTIYEQYF. The CDR3 DNA is TGTGCCAGCAGTCTAACCTGGACAGGAACCATCTACGAGCAGTACTTC. The chain recombines TRBV12-3 or TRBV12-4 with TRBJ2-7; 7 positions agree with TRBD1. The CDR3 totals 16 residues. The trim removed 5 bases at V and 3 bases at J, leaving 13 bases unmatched.

This clonotype occurred many times. V usage is TRBV4-1 and J usage is TRBJ2-4; either TRBD1 or TRBD2 may fit D (6 bases each). Trimming pared 4 bases from V and 0 bases from J, leaving 13 bases between. Per germline, CDR1 MGHRA and CDR2 YSYEKL. The CDR3 sequence is 16 residues long. The chain's CDR3 is CASSPAGQLAKNIQYF. The CDR3, as DNA: TGCGCCAGCAGCCCGGCGGGACAATTAGCCAAAAACATTCAGTACTTC.

This clonotype was seen repeatedly, ten times or more. The genes are TRBV2 and TRBJ2-7, with D maybe TRBD1 (6 bases). The V gene lost 4 bases and the J gene lost 2 bases, with 9 bases spanning the gap. Germline loops: CDR1 SNHLY, CDR2 FYNNEI. The CDR3 sequence is 13 residues long. The CDR3 DNA reads TGTGCCAGCAGTGTGACAGGACCCTACGAGCAGTACTTC. It encodes CASSVTGPYEQYF.

This chain connects TRBV11-2 to TRBJ1-1, with D tentatively TRBD1 (6 bases). The CDR3 consists of 13 residues. The V end lost 5 bases, the J end lost 8 bases, and 15 bases lay between the germline ends. Germline CDR1 SGHAT, CDR2 FQNNGV. CDR3 protein: CASSVDRLEEAFF. CDR3 sequence (DNA): TGTGCCAGCAGCGTCGACAGGTTGGAGGAAGCTTTCTTT.

This clonotype was found many times. J is TRBJ2-1 and V is TRBV10-3; D perhaps matches TRBD1 (6 bases). V lost 2 bases and J 4 bases, leaving 6 bases between the germline ends. Germline CDR1 reads ENHRY; CDR2 reads SYGVKD. The length of the CDR3 is 13 residues. CDR3 region: CAISEGQYNEQFF. CDR3 in DNA: TGTGCCATCAGTGAGGGACAGTACAATGAGCAGTTCTTC.